Listed below are T cell receptor beta chains from one sample, sequenced in a study of shared clonotypes between healthy human individuals. Assay: immunoSEQ multiplex PCR; the TCRdb copy retains only in-frame clones and omits some. This sample has a few million clones, with under 97% found just once. Specimen: naive CD4+ T cells sorted from blood. The source is a man younger than 30 in good health. Both conserved end residues are part of each CDR3. Fields, in order: CDR3 length, J gene, V gene, clone size, D gene, CDR3 protein, CDR3 DNA. D genes are given only for firm matches. The size of a clone is reported for some rows only, either as once, few or many, or as a class for expanded clones.

length: 15; J: TRBJ2-1; V: TRBV14; size: -; D: -; CDR3: CASSAPGNSYNEQFF; DNA: TGTGCCAGCAGCGCCCCAGGTAATTCCTACAATGAGCAGTTCTTC
length: 14; J: TRBJ2-4; V: TRBV25-1; size: -; D: -; CDR3: CASSPEGKKNIQYF; DNA: TGTGCCAGCAGTCCCGAGGGGAAGAAAAACATTCAGTACTTC
length: 17; J: TRBJ2-4; V: TRBV5-1; size: -; D: -; CDR3: CASSFGGSGLAKNIQYF; DNA: TGCGCCAGCAGCTTCGGCGGAAGTGGGCTAGCCAAAAACATTCAGTACTTC
length: 14; J: TRBJ2-7; V: TRBV6-6; size: -; D: TRBD2; CDR3: CASSRTSGGNEQYF; DNA: TGTGCCAGCAGTCGGACTAGCGGGGGCAACGAGCAGTACTTC
length: 13; J: TRBJ1-2; V: TRBV6-1; size: -; D: TRBD1; CDR3: CASSPDRVGGYTF; DNA: TGTGCCAGCAGCCCTGACAGGGTCGGTGGCTACACCTTC
length: 16; J: TRBJ2-2; V: TRBV12-5; size: -; D: -; CDR3: CASGLVVGADTGELFF; DNA: TGTGCTAGTGGTTTGGTAGTGGGGGCGGACACCGGGGAGCTGTTTTTT
length: 17; J: TRBJ1-3; V: TRBV7-9; size: -; D: -; CDR3: CASSITRGGGAGNTIYF; DNA: TGTGCCAGCAGCATCACTCGCGGCGGGGGCGCCGGAAACACCATATATTTT
length: 13; J: TRBJ2-5; V: TRBV2; size: -; D: -; CDR3: CASRGNRAETQYF; DNA: TGTGCCAGCAGGGGGAACAGGGCAGAGACCCAGTACTTC
length: 15; J: TRBJ2-2; V: TRBV7-9; size: -; D: TRBD1; CDR3: CASSGTGKGPGELFF; DNA: TGTGCCAGCAGCGGGACAGGGAAAGGACCCGGGGAGCTGTTTTTT
length: 14; J: TRBJ2-7; V: TRBV7-9; size: -; D: TRBD2; CDR3: CASRPSGSSYEQYF; DNA: TGTGCCAGCAGACCTAGCGGTAGCTCCTACGAGCAGTACTTC
length: 16; J: TRBJ1-5; V: TRBV4-1; size: -; D: -; CDR3: CASSQAGRAGNQPQHF; DNA: TGCGCCAGCAGCCAGGCAGGGAGGGCGGGCAATCAGCCCCAGCATTTT
length: 15; J: TRBJ2-5; V: TRBV7-8; size: -; D: TRBD2; CDR3: CASSLSGGGVETQYF; DNA: TGTGCCAGCAGCTTATCAGGCGGGGGGGTGGAGACCCAGTACTTC
length: 17; J: TRBJ2-3; V: TRBV28; size: -; D: TRBD2; CDR3: CASRDERGGDSTDTQYF; DNA: TGTGCCAGCAGGGATGAGCGGGGAGGGGATAGCACAGATACGCAGTATTTT
length: 14; J: TRBJ1-2; V: TRBV2; size: -; D: -; CDR3: CASSVIGTSYGYTF; DNA: TGTGCCAGCAGTGTCATCGGGACAAGCTATGGCTACACCTTC
length: 15; J: TRBJ1-2; V: TRBV15; size: -; D: -; CDR3: CATSRDRGSGYGYTF; DNA: TGTGCCACCAGCAGAGATAGAGGGAGCGGCTATGGCTACACCTTC
length: 15; J: TRBJ1-5; V: TRBV28; size: -; D: -; CDR3: CASSPARNSYQPQHF; DNA: TGTGCCAGCAGTCCCGCGCGGAACTCATATCAGCCCCAGCATTTT
length: 12; J: TRBJ1-2; V: TRBV10-3; size: -; D: TRBD1; CDR3: CAITQGAYGYTF; DNA: TGTGCCATCACCCAGGGGGCCTATGGCTACACCTTC
length: 15; J: TRBJ1-1; V: TRBV5-1; size: -; D: TRBD1; CDR3: CASSLRTGGTTEAFF; DNA: TGCGCCAGCAGCTTGAGGACAGGGGGCACGACTGAAGCTTTCTTT
length: 13; J: TRBJ2-5; V: TRBV18; size: once; D: -; CDR3: CASSRTEQETQYF; DNA: TGTGCCAGCTCACGGACAGAACAAGAGACCCAGTACTTC
length: 15; J: TRBJ1-2; V: TRBV19; size: -; D: -; CDR3: CASRGSDAMDYGYTF; DNA: TGTGCCAGTAGGGGATCTGACGCCATGGACTATGGCTACACCTTC
length: 15; J: TRBJ1-5; V: TRBV28; size: -; D: -; CDR3: CASSLRTGINQPQHF; DNA: TGTGCCAGCAGTCTACGGACGGGGATTAATCAGCCCCAGCATTTT
length: 18; J: TRBJ2-3; V: TRBV7-2; size: -; D: -; CDR3: CASSRQGVSGTSTDTQYF; DNA: TGTGCCAGCAGCCGGCAGGGGGTTAGCGGAACTAGCACAGATACGCAGTATTTT
length: 15; J: TRBJ2-2; V: TRBV5-1; size: once; D: -; CDR3: CASSLGTFWAGELFF; DNA: TGCGCCAGCAGCTTGGGGACTTTTTGGGCCGGGGAGCTGTTTTTT
length: 10; J: TRBJ2-7; V: TRBV29-1; size: -; D: -; CDR3: CSVVTYEQYF; DNA: TGCAGCGTTGTCACCTACGAGCAGTACTTC
length: 16; J: TRBJ2-7; V: TRBV2; size: -; D: TRBD1; CDR3: CASRRDRLEISYEQYF; DNA: TGTGCCAGCAGGCGGGACAGGTTGGAGATCTCCTACGAGCAGTACTTC
length: 15; J: TRBJ2-3; V: TRBV29-1; size: once; D: TRBD1; CDR3: CSVGDRGAVPDTQYF; DNA: TGCAGCGTCGGTGACAGGGGCGCCGTCCCAGATACGCAGTATTTT
length: 12; J: TRBJ1-2; V: TRBV5-5; size: few; D: -; CDR3: CASSLTLYGYTF; DNA: TGTGCCAGCAGCTTAACACTCTATGGCTACACCTTC
length: 15; J: TRBJ2-3; V: TRBV5-1; size: -; D: -; CDR3: CASNQWGSFTDTQYF; DNA: TGCGCCAGCAATCAGTGGGGCAGTTTCACAGATACGCAGTATTTT
length: 15; J: TRBJ1-2; V: TRBV4-3; size: -; D: -; CDR3: CASSHLGQTLYGYTF; DNA: TGCGCCAGCAGCCACCTTGGACAAACTCTCTATGGCTACACCTTC
length: 13; J: TRBJ2-7; V: TRBV28; size: -; D: -; CDR3: CASKGSQPYEQYF; DNA: TGTGCCAGCAAAGGGTCTCAACCGTACGAGCAGTACTTC
length: 15; J: TRBJ1-4; V: TRBV28; size: -; D: -; CDR3: CASSLSGGGYEKLFF; DNA: TGTGCCAGCAGTTTATCTGGAGGGGGGTACGAAAAACTGTTTTTT
length: 17; J: TRBJ2-1; V: TRBV30; size: -; D: -; CDR3: CAWSVFLGGVGYNEQFF; DNA: TGTGCCTGGAGTGTATTTCTTGGGGGAGTGGGCTACAATGAGCAGTTCTTC
length: 15; J: TRBJ2-1; V: TRBV7-9; size: -; D: -; CDR3: CASSLKLANGNEQFF; DNA: TGTGCCAGCAGCTTAAAACTAGCCAATGGCAATGAGCAGTTCTTC
length: 16; J: TRBJ2-7; V: TRBV18; size: -; D: TRBD2; CDR3: CASSTGASGASYEQYF; DNA: TGTGCCAGCTCAACGGGCGCTAGCGGGGCCTCCTACGAGCAGTACTTC
length: 13; J: TRBJ2-3; V: TRBV5-1; size: -; D: -; CDR3: CASSLGETDTQYF; DNA: TGCGCCAGCAGCTTGGGAGAAACAGATACGCAGTATTTT
length: 15; J: TRBJ2-7; V: TRBV19; size: once; D: -; CDR3: CASSPRGGGSYEQYF; DNA: TGTGCCAGTAGTCCGCGGGGAGGGGGCAGCTACGAGCAGTACTTC
length: 14; J: TRBJ1-2; V: TRBV5-4; size: -; D: TRBD1; CDR3: CASSLGQGIYGYTF; DNA: TGTGCCAGCAGCTTGGGACAGGGAATCTATGGCTACACCTTC
length: 14; J: TRBJ2-7; V: TRBV5-1; size: -; D: TRBD1; CDR3: CASSRGQGGYEQYF; DNA: TGCGCCAGCAGCCGAGGACAGGGGGGATACGAGCAGTACTTC
length: 15; J: TRBJ2-3; V: TRBV7-2; size: -; D: -; CDR3: CASSLGPVSGDTQYF; DNA: TGTGCCAGCAGCTTAGGACCAGTTTCAGGGGATACGCAGTATTTT
length: 16; J: TRBJ1-4; V: TRBV6-1; size: -; D: -; CDR3: CASSAPGWGRLEKLFF; DNA: TGTGCCAGCAGTGCCCCCGGATGGGGGCGATTAGAAAAACTGTTTTTT
length: 15; J: TRBJ2-7; V: TRBV7-7; size: -; D: TRBD1; CDR3: CASSLDSGTGTEQYF; DNA: TGTGCTAGCAGCTTAGATTCAGGGACAGGTACCGAGCAGTACTTC
length: 16; J: TRBJ2-7; V: TRBV6-4; size: -; D: -; CDR3: CASSDSMAGPSYEQYF; DNA: TGTGCCAGCAGTGACTCGATGGCGGGACCGTCCTACGAGCAGTACTTC
length: 15; J: TRBJ1-6; V: TRBV7-9; size: few; D: TRBD1; CDR3: CASSFATGLGSPLHF; DNA: TGTGCCAGCAGCTTTGCGACAGGGTTGGGATCACCCCTCCACTTT
length: 13; J: TRBJ1-3; V: TRBV14; size: -; D: -; CDR3: CASSQTAGNTIYF; DNA: TGTGCCAGCAGCCAAACAGCTGGAAACACCATATATTTT
length: 12; J: TRBJ2-7; V: TRBV2; size: -; D: TRBD1; CDR3: CASSGQGYEQYF; DNA: TGTGCCAGCAGCGGACAGGGCTACGAGCAGTACTTC
length: 13; J: TRBJ1-1; V: TRBV7-6; size: -; D: -; CDR3: CASSERPAAEAFF; DNA: TGTGCCAGCAGCGAACGGCCGGCCGCTGAAGCTTTCTTT
length: 16; J: TRBJ2-5; V: TRBV5-1; size: once; D: -; CDR3: CASSPRPVAGQETQYF; DNA: TGCGCCAGCAGCCCTCGGCCAGTGGCAGGCCAAGAGACCCAGTACTTC
length: 14; J: TRBJ1-2; V: TRBV6-6; size: -; D: TRBD1; CDR3: CASRETGQGYGYTF; DNA: TGTGCCAGCAGAGAAACCGGACAGGGGTATGGCTACACCTTC
length: 17; J: TRBJ2-4; V: TRBV5-4; size: -; D: TRBD2; CDR3: CASSHPESGTSKNIQYF; DNA: TGTGCCAGCAGCCACCCGGAGAGCGGGACGTCCAAAAACATTCAGTACTTC
length: 14; J: TRBJ2-7; V: TRBV5-1; size: few; D: -; CDR3: CASSPQGGSYEQYF; DNA: TGCGCCAGCAGCCCTCAGGGGGGATCCTACGAGCAGTACTTC
length: 13; J: TRBJ1-5; V: TRBV30; size: -; D: -; CDR3: CAWSSQGGQPLHF; DNA: TGTGCCTGGAGTTCACAGGGCGGTCAGCCCCTGCATTTT
length: 15; J: TRBJ1-6; V: TRBV19; size: -; D: -; CDR3: CASSPGSAMNSPLHF; DNA: TGTGCCAGTAGTCCAGGATCCGCGATGAATTCACCCCTCCACTTT
length: 11; J: TRBJ2-2; V: TRBV30; size: -; D: -; CDR3: CAWREFGELFF; DNA: TGTGCCTGGAGGGAGTTCGGGGAGCTGTTTTTT
length: 15; J: TRBJ1-5; V: TRBV16; size: -; D: -; CDR3: CASSQSTRALEPQHF; DNA: TGTGCCAGCAGCCAATCGACCAGGGCTCTCGAGCCCCAGCATTTT
length: 15; J: TRBJ2-3; V: TRBV6-6; size: -; D: -; CDR3: CASNPRNRGTDTQYF; DNA: TGTGCCAGCAATCCCCGGAACAGGGGCACAGATACGCAGTATTTT
length: 15; J: TRBJ1-6; V: TRBV10-3; size: once; D: -; CDR3: CAISDGQTVNSPLHF; DNA: TGTGCCATCAGCGACGGACAGACCGTAAATTCACCCCTCCACTTT
length: 15; J: TRBJ1-2; V: TRBV10-3; size: -; D: TRBD1; CDR3: CAISEGQGVNYGYTF; DNA: TGTGCCATCAGTGAAGGTCAGGGGGTCAACTATGGCTACACCTTC
length: 15; J: TRBJ1-1; V: TRBV6-1; size: -; D: TRBD1; CDR3: CASRPTGQMNTEAFF; DNA: TGTGCCAGCAGACCCACGGGACAGATGAACACTGAAGCTTTCTTT